This entry features one T cell receptor beta chain sequence. No antigen is known for it. This sample was taken from a study of cytomegalovirus exposure and HLA in healthy donors. Study outcomes and limitations: The study assumed roughly uniform donor sequencing depth for presence/absence analyses.

PCR amplification relied on 60 Vbeta primers (plus 13 Jbeta primers). Here immunoSEQ multiplex PCR was the method, and the copy in TCRdb shows in-frame clones only, minus some. The data contain just over 200,000 clones, around four fifths of them singletons. CDR3 length equals 13 residues. What was sequenced was PBMCs. The rearrangement links TRBV21-1 to TRBJ1-1; the tabulated D call, TRBD1, remains unverified against the DNA. TRBV21-1 is designated a pseudogene. The TCR sequence derives from a woman between 40 and 50 years old in good health and CMV-seronegative. The CDR3 sequence: CASTPPRCTEAFF. The CDR3 coding sequence is TGTGCCAGCACTCCCCCCAGGTGCACTGAAGCTTTCTTT.